These T cell receptor beta chains were read from a single sample in a study of T cell repertoires in cytomegalovirus infection. TCRdb recomputed calls from the reads with MiXCR, one row per CDR3 protein. The profile shows over 150,000 distinct CDR3 sequences, about 15% of them singletons. The sequenced sample was PBMCs. These receptors were obtained from a human donor in good health (CMV status not recorded). Some clones in this sample may be carry-over from other donors' samples. Each CDR3 is given with its conserved first and last residue. The order of the fields is J gene, clone size, D gene, V gene, CDR3 DNA, CDR3 protein. D genes are given only for firm matches. Clone size is stated in some rows and not others, as once, few, many or a class when expanded.

TRBJ2-7 | many | NA | TRBV27 | TGTGCCAGCACTCTCCTCCAAGGGCAGGGCGAGCAGTACTTC | CASTLLQGQGEQYF
TRBJ2-7 | NA | NA | TRBV11-2 | TGTGCCAGCAGCTTGGGACCCTTAGACTCCTACGAGCAGTACTTC | CASSLGPLDSYEQYF
TRBJ2-7 | many | TRBD2 | TRBV7-2 | TGTGCCAGCAGCTGGGCCACCGGGACTAGCTCCTACGAGCAGTACTTC | CASSWATGTSSYEQYF
TRBJ2-6 | few | NA | TRBV7-8 | TGTGCCAGCAGCTCGACGGAAGGAGCTGGGGCCAACGTCCTGACTTTC | CASSSTEGAGANVLTF
TRBJ2-1 | many | TRBD2 | TRBV7-2 | TGTGCCAGCAGCTTAGGTCTAGCGGAAAATGAGCAGTTCTTC | CASSLGLAENEQFF
TRBJ2-3 | few | NA | TRBV14 | TGTGCCAGCACCAAATCCTCCACGGGATTATCCACAGATACGCAGTATTTT | CASTKSSTGLSTDTQYF
TRBJ1-6 | NA | TRBD1 | TRBV5-6 | TGTGCCAGCAGCTTGGGGACAGGGGATTCACCCCTCCACTTT | CASSLGTGDSPLHF
TRBJ2-1 | many | TRBD2 | TRBV7-9 | TGTGCCAGCAGCTTAGTCCCCGGGACTAGCAATGAGCAGTTCTTC | CASSLVPGTSNEQFF
TRBJ2-3 | many | NA | TRBV12-3/TRBV12-4 | TGTGCCACCTCCGAGGCGTCAGATACGCAGTATTTT | CATSEASDTQYF
TRBJ2-3 | few | TRBD2 | TRBV18 | TGTGCCAGCTCACCGCTCGGACTAGCGGGAGTGGCAGATACGCAGTATTTT | CASSPLGLAGVADTQYF
TRBJ2-7 | NA | NA | TRBV29-1 | TGCAGCGTTGGGACCGACGGGAGAGAGCAGTACTTC | CSVGTDGREQYF
TRBJ2-7 | many | NA | TRBV7-2 | TGTGCCAGCAGCTTAGCCGGCGGGTCCTCCTACGAGCAGTACTTC | CASSLAGGSSYEQYF
TRBJ2-2 | NA | NA | TRBV29-1 | TGCACCTATATGGGGGTAACCGGGGAGCTGTTTTTT | CTYMGVTGELFF
TRBJ1-5 | many | NA | TRBV7-2 | TGTGCCAGCAGCCTGATGGGGCCCCAGCATTTT | CASSLMGPQHF
TRBJ2-5 | many | NA | TRBV6-2/TRBV6-3 | TGTGCCAGCAGTTACTCGTCAGGGTTAGAGACCCAGTACTTC | CASSYSSGLETQYF
TRBJ2-5 | few | NA | TRBV29-1 | TGCAGCGTTGAAAACCGTGCCTCGGGGGAGGCCGTTGAGACCCAGTACTTC | CSVENRASGEAVETQYF
TRBJ2-1 | many | NA | TRBV15 | TGTGCCACCTCCCCCCGGTGGCTTGATGAGCAGTTCTTC | CATSPRWLDEQFF
TRBJ2-3 | many | NA | TRBV29-1 | TGCAGCGCACCTCGTCAACAAGAGAGCACAGATACGCAGTATTTT | CSAPRQQESTDTQYF
TRBJ1-2 | many | TRBD1 | TRBV7-8 | TGTGCCAGCAGCCCTGGACAGGGGGCTAACTATGGCTACACCTTC | CASSPGQGANYGYTF
TRBJ2-7 | NA | NA | TRBV18 | TGTGCCAGCTCACCACCGATGGCGAAGCAGTACTTC | CASSPPMAKQYF
TRBJ2-3 | NA | NA | TRBV29-1 | TGCAGCGTTGACTCAGGAGCAGATACGCAGTATTTT | CSVDSGADTQYF
TRBJ2-1 | many | NA | TRBV19 | TGTGCCAGCACAGTCGACTTGGGCAATGAGCAGTTCTTC | CASTVDLGNEQFF
TRBJ1-5 | NA | TRBD1 | TRBV5-5 | TGTGCCAGCAGCTTGGGGGGGACAGGGGGCCCTTGGAGCAATCAGCCCCAGCATTTT | CASSLGGTGGPWSNQPQHF
TRBJ1-1 | NA | TRBD1 | TRBV5-1 | TGCGCCAGCAGCGGAAACAGGGGACAGAACACTGAAGCTTTCTTT | CASSGNRGQNTEAFF
TRBJ2-7 | many | NA | TRBV7-8 | TGTGCCAGCAGCTTAGCGCACCCCCGGGGAGGATCCTACGAGCAGTACTTC | CASSLAHPRGGSYEQYF
TRBJ2-1 | NA | TRBD1 | TRBV20-1 | TGCAGTGCTATTGACAGGGTTGGGCACAATGAGCAGTTCTTC | CSAIDRVGHNEQFF
TRBJ2-5 | many | NA | TRBV7-2 | TGTGCCAGCAGCCCAGAACGGGGGCACCTGGGGGAGACCCAGTACTTC | CASSPERGHLGETQYF
TRBJ2-1 | NA | TRBD1 | TRBV28 | TGTGCCACCAACCGGGACAGGTACAATGAGCAGTTCTTC | CATNRDRYNEQFF
TRBJ2-3 | many | NA | TRBV12-5 | TGTGCTAGTGGTCTCCGGAGTGGCACAGATACGCAGTATTTT | CASGLRSGTDTQYF
TRBJ1-6 | many | NA | TRBV7-9 | TGTGCCAGCAGCCAGACAGCCCTGGAAGGAAATTCACCCCTCCACTTT | CASSQTALEGNSPLHF
TRBJ2-3 | NA | NA | TRBV6-6 | TGTGCCAGCGATGATGGCCCAGGCAGGGATTGGGATACGCAGTATTTT | CASDDGPGRDWDTQYF
TRBJ2-5 | NA | NA | TRBV3-1 | TGTGCCAGCAGCCAAGGGCAGGCGGGACAAGAGACCCAGTACTTC | CASSQGQAGQETQYF
TRBJ1-2 | NA | TRBD1 | TRBV19 | TGTGCCAGTGCCGACAGGGGTTTCTATGGCTACACCTTC | CASADRGFYGYTF
TRBJ1-1 | many | NA | TRBV29-1 | TGCAGCGTGGACCAGGAAAGTCAGGAAGCTTTCTTT | CSVDQESQEAFF
TRBJ2-7 | many | TRBD1 | TRBV7-9 | TGTGCCAGCAGTTGGACCGGGACAGGGGCCTACGAGCAGTACTTC | CASSWTGTGAYEQYF
TRBJ1-5 | many | TRBD1 | TRBV7-9 | TGTGCCAGCAGCTTAGGGGACAGGGCTCAGCCCCAGCATTTT | CASSLGDRAQPQHF
TRBJ1-1 | NA | NA | TRBV29-1 | TGCAGCGGATGGGGGGCAAAGAACACTGAAGCTTTCTTT | CSGWGAKNTEAFF
TRBJ2-7 | many | NA | TRBV27 | TGTGCCAGCGCGCTGGGTAGCGCGAGCTCCTACGAGCAGTACTTC | CASALGSASSYEQYF
TRBJ2-1 | many | TRBD2 | TRBV27 | TGTGCCAGCAGTTCGGGACTAGCAGAGCCCAATGAGCAGTTCTTC | CASSSGLAEPNEQFF
TRBJ1-1 | few | NA | TRBV6-2/TRBV6-3 | TGTGCCAGCAGTTTACGACTGGGGGACGGGGCTTTCTTT | CASSLRLGDGAFF
TRBJ2-1 | few | NA | TRBV5-1 | TGCGCCAGCAGCTTGGGCCAGGGCCGCTACAATGAGCAGTTCTTC | CASSLGQGRYNEQFF
TRBJ2-7 | few | NA | TRBV4-2 | TGTGCCAGCAGCCAAGACCCAGGCTATAACTACGAGCAGTACTTC | CASSQDPGYNYEQYF